This T cell receptor beta chain was profiled in a study of blood T cell repertoires in COVID-19. Study in general: Specimens from acute and convalescent COVID-19 originated in the United States, Italy and Spain. PBMCs, B-cell-depleted T cells, or T cells provided the cDNA or gDNA that made up the material.

In the original workflow: Amplification with reference gene primers provided the estimates of nucleated cell counts. The protocol was immunoSEQ multiplex PCR, while the TCRdb copy is restricted to in-frame clones and leaves out a portion. The D gene and trimming were derived from the DNA, and the V and J assignments and clone size from that table. The top ten hold about 2.1% of the sample, which has 150,000 to 200,000 clones, about nine tenths seen once. Germline lookup yields CDR1 SGHTA and CDR2 FQGNSA. This CDR3 is 14 amino acids long. Trimming cost V 6 bases and J 6 bases, with 17 bases left between them.

This sequence joins TRBV7-2 and TRBJ1-2, with a weak D call TRBD1 (5 bases). Input material: peripheral blood. The receptor's source is a man aged 18 to 35 who had recovered from COVID-19. The CDR3 spells CASSIKSGLHGYTF. As DNA, the CDR3 is TGTGCCAGCAGTATAAAGTCGGGACTCCATGGCTACACCTTC.